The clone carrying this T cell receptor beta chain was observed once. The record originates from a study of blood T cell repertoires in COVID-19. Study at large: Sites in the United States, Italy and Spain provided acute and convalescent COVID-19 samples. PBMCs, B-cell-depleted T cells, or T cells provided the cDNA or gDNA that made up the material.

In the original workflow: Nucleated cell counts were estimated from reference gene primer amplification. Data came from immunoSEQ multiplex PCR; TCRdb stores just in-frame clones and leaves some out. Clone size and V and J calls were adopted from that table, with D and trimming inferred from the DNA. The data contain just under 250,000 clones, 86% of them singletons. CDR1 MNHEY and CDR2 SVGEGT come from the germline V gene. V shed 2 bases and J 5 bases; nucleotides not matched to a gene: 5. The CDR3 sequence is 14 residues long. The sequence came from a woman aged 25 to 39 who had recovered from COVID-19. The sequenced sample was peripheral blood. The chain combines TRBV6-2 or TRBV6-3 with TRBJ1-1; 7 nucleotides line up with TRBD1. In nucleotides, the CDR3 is TGTGCCAGCAGTTACGCCACAGGGGTAACTGAAGCTTTCTTT. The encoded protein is CASSYATGVTEAFF.